The T cell receptor beta chain under discussion was sequenced for a study of T cells in Graves' hyperthyroidism and ophthalmopathy. This CDR3 has 13 amino acids. Trimming removed 4 bases at V and 10 bases at J, with 11 bases between. Germline CDR1 LNHDA, CDR2 SQIVND (reference sequence). Amplification of TCR beta CDR3 regions was performed using RNA transcripts as template. The HTBI primer set drove a first-round RT-PCR of the TCR CDR3. TCRdb reprocessed the multiplex PCR reads via MiXCR and lists one record per CDR3 protein. The table has around 420,000 distinct CDR3 sequences, 15% to 17% seen once. The TCR comes from a woman between 18 and 29 years old with Graves' hyperthyroidism. This chain joins TRBV19 and TRBJ1-6, with D unresolved. Specimen: blood. The CDR3 bases are TGTGCCAGTAGTACTATCATGGAGTCACCCCTCCACTTT. Its translation is CASSTIMESPLHF.